The sequence of this TCR beta chain was determined in a study of cytomegalovirus exposure and HLA in healthy donors. V was pared by 3 bases and J by 5 bases, with 10 bases of the junction left unmatched. Germline CDR1 SQVTM, CDR2 ANQGSEA. This CDR3 has 15 residues. PCR involved 60 Vbeta and 13 Jbeta primers. The data were produced by immunoSEQ multiplex PCR, yet TCRdb's version contains in-frame clones alone and is incomplete. The ten most abundant clones cover approximately 2.3% of a sample with about 160,000 clones. V usage is TRBV29-1 and J usage is TRBJ2-5, with TRBD1 identical over 9 bases. The sequenced sample was PBMCs. This clonotype originated in a man aged 25 to 40 in good health and CMV-seronegative. CDR3 in DNA: TGCAGCGTTGAGCTAGGGACAGGGATATCGGAGACCCAGTACTTC. The encoded protein is CSVELGTGISETQYF.